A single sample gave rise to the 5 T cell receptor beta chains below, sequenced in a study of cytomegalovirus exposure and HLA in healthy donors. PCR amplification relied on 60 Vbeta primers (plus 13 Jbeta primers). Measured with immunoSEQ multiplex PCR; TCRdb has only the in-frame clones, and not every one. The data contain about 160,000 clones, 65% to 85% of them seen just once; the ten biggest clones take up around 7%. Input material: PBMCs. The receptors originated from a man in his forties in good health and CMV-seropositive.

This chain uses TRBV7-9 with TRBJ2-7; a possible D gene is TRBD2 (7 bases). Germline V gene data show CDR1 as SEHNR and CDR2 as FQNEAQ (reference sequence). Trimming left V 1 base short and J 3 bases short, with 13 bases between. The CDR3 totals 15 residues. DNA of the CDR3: TGTGCCAGCAGCTTAGTAGGGGGGGGAGGCTACGAGCAGTACTTC. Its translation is CASSLVGGGGYEQYF.

The DNA of the CDR3 is TGTGCCAGCTCACCACGCGGGGCCGGGGAGCTGTTTTTT. This translates into CASSPRGAGELFF. The V call is TRBV18, the J call TRBJ2-2, with D tentatively TRBD2 (6 bases). The ends were cut back, 1 base at V and 6 bases at J, with 6 bases in the middle. Germline CDR1 reads KGHSH; CDR2 reads LQKENI. This CDR3 has 13 amino acids.

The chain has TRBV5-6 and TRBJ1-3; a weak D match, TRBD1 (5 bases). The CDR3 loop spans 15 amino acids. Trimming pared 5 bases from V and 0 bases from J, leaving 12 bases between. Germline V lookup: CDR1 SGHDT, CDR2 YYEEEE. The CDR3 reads CASSPGDSSGNTIYF. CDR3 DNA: TGTGCCAGCAGTCCCGGAGACAGCTCTGGAAACACCATATATTTT.

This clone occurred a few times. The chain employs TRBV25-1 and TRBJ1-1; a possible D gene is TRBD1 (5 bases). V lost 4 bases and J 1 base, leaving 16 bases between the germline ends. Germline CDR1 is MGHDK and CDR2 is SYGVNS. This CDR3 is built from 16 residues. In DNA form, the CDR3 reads TGTGCCAGCAGTGTTTCCCAGGGTGTCAGGAACACTGAAGCTTTCTTT. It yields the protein CASSVSQGVRNTEAFF.

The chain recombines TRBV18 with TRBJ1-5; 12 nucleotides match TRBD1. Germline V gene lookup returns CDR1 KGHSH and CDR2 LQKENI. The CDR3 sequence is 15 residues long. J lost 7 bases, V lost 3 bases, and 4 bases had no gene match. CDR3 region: CASSPSGQGAQPQHF. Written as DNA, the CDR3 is TGTGCCAGCTCACCCTCGGGACAGGGGGCCCAGCCCCAGCATTTT.